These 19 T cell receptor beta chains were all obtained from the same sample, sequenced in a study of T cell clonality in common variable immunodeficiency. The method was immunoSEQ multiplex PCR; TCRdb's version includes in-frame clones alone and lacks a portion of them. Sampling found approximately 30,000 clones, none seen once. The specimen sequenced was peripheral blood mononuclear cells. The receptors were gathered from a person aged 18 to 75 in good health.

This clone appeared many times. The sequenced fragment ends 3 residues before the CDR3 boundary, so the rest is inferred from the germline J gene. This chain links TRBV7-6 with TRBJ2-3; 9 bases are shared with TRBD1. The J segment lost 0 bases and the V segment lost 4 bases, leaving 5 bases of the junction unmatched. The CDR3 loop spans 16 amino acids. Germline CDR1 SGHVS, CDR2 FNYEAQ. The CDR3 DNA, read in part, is TGTGCCAGCAGCTCAATTGGACAGGGGAGCACAGATACG. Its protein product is CASSSIGQGSTDT. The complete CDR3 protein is CASSSIGQGSTDTQYF.

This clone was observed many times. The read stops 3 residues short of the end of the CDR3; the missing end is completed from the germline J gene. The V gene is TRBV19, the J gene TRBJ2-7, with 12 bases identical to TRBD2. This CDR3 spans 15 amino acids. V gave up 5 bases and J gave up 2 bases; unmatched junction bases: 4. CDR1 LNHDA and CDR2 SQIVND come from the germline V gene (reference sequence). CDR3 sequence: CASSARLAGAYEQYF. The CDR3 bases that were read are TGTGCCAGTAGTGCGCGACTAGCGGGAGCCTACGAG.

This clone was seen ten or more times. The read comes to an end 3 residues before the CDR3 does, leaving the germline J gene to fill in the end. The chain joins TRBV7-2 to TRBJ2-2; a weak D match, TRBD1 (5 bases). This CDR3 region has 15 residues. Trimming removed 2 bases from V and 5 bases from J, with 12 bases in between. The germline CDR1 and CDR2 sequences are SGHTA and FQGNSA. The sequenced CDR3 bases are TGTGCCAGCAGCTTACTTGGCAGGGCGACCGGGGAG. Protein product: CASSLLGRATGE. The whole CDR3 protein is CASSLLGRATGELFF.

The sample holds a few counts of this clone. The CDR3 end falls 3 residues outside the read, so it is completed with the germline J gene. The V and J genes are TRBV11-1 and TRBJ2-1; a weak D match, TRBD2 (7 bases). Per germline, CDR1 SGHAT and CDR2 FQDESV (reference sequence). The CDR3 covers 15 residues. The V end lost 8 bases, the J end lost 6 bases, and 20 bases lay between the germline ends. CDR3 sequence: CASGYRGASGNEQFF. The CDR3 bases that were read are TGTGCCAGCGGTTATCGGGGGGCAAGCGGCAATGAG. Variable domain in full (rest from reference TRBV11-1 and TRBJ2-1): EAEVAQSPRYKITEKSQAVAFWCDPISGHATLYWYRQILGQGPELLVQFQDESVVDDSQLPKDRFSAERLKGVDSTLKIQPAELGDSAMYLCASGYRGASGNEQFFGPGTRLTVL.

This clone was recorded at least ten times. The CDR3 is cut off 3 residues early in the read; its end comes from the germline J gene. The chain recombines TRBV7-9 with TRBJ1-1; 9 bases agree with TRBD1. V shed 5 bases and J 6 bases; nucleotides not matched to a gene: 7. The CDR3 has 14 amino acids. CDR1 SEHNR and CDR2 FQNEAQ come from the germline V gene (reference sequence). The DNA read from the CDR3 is TGTGCCAGCAGCGTACAGGGGGCGTTGGCTGAA. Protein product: CASSVQGALAE. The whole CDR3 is CASSVQGALAEAFF.

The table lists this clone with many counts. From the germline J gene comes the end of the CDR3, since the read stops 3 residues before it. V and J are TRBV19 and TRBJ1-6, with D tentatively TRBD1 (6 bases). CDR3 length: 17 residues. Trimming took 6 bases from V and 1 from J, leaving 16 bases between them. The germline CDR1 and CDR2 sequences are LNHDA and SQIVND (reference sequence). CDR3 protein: CASRDYREVSYNSPLHF. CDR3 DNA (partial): TGTGCCAGTAGAGATTACAGGGAGGTTTCCTATAATTCACCC.

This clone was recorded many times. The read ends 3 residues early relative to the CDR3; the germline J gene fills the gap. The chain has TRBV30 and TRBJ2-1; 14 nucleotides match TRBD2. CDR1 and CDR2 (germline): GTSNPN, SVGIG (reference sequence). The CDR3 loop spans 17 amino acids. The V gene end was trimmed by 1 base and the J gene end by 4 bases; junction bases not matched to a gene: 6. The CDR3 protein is CAWSELGLAGVYNEQFF. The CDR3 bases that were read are TGTGCCTGGAGTGAGCTGGGACTAGCGGGAGTTTACAATGAG.

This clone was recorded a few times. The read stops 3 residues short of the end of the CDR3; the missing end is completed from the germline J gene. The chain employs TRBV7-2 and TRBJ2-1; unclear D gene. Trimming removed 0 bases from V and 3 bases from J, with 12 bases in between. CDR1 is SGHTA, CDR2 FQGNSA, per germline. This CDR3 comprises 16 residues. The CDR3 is CASSLAVGPSYNEQFF. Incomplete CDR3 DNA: TGTGCCAGCAGCTTAGCGGTTGGCCCCAGCTACAATGAG. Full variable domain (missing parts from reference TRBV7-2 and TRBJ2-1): GAGVSQSPSNKVTEKGKDVELRCDPISGHTALYWYRQSLGQGLEFLIYFQGNSAPDKSGLPSDRFSAERTGGSVSTLTIQRTQQEDSAVYLCASSLAVGPSYNEQFFGPGTRLTVL.

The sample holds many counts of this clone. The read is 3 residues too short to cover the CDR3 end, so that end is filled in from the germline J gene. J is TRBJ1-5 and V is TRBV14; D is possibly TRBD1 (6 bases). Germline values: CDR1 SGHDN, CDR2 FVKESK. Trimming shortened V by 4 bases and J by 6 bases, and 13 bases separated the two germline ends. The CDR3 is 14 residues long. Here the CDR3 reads CASSPGGGGQPQHF. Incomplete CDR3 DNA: TGTGCCAGCAGCCCCGGAGGGGGGGGTCAGCCC. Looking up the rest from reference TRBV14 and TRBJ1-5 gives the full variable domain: EAGVTQFPSHSVIEKGQTVTLRCDPISGHDNLYWYRRVMGKEIKFLLHFVKESKQDESGMPNNRFLAERTGGTYSTLKVQPAELEDSGVYFCASSPGGGGQPQHFGDGTRLSIL.

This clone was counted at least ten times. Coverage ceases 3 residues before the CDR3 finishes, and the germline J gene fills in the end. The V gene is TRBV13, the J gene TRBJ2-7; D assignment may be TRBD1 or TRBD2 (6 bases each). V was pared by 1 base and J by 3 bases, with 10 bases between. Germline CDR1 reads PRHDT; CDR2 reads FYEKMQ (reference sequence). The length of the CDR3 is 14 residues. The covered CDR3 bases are TGTGCCAGCAGCTTAGAACAGGGAGGCTACGAG. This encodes CASSLEQGGYE. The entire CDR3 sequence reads CASSLEQGGYEQYF.

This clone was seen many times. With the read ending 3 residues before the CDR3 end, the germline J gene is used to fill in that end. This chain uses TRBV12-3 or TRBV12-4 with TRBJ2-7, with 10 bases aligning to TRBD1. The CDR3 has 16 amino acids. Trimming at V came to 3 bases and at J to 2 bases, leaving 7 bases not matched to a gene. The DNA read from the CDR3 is TGTGCCAGCAGTTTTAATGCGGGACAGGGGCCCTACGAG. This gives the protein CASSFNAGQGPYE. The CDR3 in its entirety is CASSFNAGQGPYEQYF.

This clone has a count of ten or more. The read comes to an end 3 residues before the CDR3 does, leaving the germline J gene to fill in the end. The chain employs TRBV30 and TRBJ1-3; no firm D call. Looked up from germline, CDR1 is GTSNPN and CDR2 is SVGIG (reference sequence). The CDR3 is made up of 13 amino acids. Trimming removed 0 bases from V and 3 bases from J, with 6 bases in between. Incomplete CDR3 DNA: TGTGCCTGGAGTGTTACTGTTGGAAACACC. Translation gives CAWSVTVGNT. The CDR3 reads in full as CAWSVTVGNTIYF.

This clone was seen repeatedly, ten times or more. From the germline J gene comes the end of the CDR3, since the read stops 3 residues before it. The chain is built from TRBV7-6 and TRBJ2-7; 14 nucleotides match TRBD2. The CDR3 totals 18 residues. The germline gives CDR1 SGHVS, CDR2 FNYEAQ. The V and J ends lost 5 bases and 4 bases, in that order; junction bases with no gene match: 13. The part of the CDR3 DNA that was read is TGTGCCAGCAGCCCCGGGACTAGCGGGAGCCCAGCGGGATACGAG. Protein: CASSPGTSGSPAGYE. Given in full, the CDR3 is CASSPGTSGSPAGYEQYF.

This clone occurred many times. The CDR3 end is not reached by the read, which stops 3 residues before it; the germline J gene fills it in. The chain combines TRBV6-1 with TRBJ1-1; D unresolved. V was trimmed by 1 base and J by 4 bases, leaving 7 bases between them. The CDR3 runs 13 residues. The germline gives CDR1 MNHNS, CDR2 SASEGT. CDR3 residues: CASSEGGFTEAFF. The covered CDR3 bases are TGTGCCAGCAGTGAAGGAGGGTTCACTGAA.

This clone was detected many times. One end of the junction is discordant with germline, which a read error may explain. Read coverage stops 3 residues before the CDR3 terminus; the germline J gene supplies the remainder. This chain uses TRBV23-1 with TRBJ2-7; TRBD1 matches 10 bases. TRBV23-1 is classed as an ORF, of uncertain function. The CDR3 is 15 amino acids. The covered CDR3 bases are TGCGCCAGCAATCAACCGGGACAGGGGAATCACGAG. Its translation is CASNQPGQGNHE. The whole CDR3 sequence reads CASNQPGQGNHEQYF.

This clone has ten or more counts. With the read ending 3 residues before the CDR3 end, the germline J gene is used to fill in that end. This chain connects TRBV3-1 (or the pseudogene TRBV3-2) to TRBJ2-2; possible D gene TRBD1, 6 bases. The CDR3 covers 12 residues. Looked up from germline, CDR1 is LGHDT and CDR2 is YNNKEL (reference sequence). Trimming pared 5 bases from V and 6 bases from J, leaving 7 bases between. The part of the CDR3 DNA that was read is TGTGCCAGCAGCTCAGGGGCCGGGGAG. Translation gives CASSSGAGE. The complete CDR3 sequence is CASSSGAGELFF.

This CDR3 reads CASSHSNYGQYF. CDR3 bases read: TGTGCCAGCAGCCATTCTAACTATGGT. The V gene is TRBV19, the J gene TRBJ2-4; no reliable D call. Read data end 3 residues before the CDR3 end; the end is taken from the germline J gene. The CDR3 sequence is 12 residues long. Per the germline V gene, CDR1 is LNHDA and CDR2 is SQIVND (reference sequence).

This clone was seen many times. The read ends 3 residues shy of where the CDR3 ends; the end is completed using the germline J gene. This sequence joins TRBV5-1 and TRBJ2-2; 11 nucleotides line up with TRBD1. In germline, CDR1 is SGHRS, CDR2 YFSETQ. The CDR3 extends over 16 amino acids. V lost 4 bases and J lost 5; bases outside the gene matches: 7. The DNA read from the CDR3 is TGCGCCAGCAGCCCTGGACAGGGGGCTTGGACCGGGGAG. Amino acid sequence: CASSPGQGAWTGE. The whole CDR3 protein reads CASSPGQGAWTGELFF. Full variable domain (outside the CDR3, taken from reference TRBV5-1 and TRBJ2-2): KAGVTQTPRYLIKTRGQQVTLSCSPISGHRSVSWYQQTPGQGLQFLFEYFSETQRNKGNFPGRFSGRQFSNSRSEMNVSTLELGDSALYLCASSPGQGAWTGELFFGEGSRLTVL.

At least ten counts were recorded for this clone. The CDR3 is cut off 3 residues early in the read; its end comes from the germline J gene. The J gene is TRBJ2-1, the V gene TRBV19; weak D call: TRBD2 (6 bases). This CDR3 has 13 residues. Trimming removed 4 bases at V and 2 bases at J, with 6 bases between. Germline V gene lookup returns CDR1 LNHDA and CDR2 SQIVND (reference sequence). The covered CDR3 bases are TGTGCCAGTAGTAGCGGGGCCTACAATGAG. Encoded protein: CASSSGAYNE. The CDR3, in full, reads CASSSGAYNEQFF. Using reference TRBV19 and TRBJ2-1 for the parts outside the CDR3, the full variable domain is DGGITQSPKYLFRKEGQNVTLSCEQNLNHDAMYWYRQDPGQGLRLIYYSQIVNDFQKGDIAEGYSVSREKKESFPLTVTSAQKNPTAFYLCASSSGAYNEQFFGPGTRLTVL.